The 21 T cell receptor beta chains presented below share a single source sample, sequenced in a study of T cells after yellow fever vaccination. TCRdb passed the 5' RACE reads through MiXCR, listing each CDR3 protein once. This repertoire shows 300,000 to 450,000 distinct CDR3 sequences, roughly 8% found once; its top ten account for about 16%. Here the sequenced sample was PBMCs, taken 45 days after the first yellow fever vaccination. Source of these receptors: a man aged 18 to 30 who received the YFV17D yellow fever vaccine.

The chain employs TRBV5-1 and TRBJ2-7, with D possibly matching TRBD1 (6 bases). The germline CDR1 and CDR2 sequences are SGHRS and YFSETQ. V was cut by 1 base and J by 0 bases, with 11 bases left in between. The CDR3 totals 15 residues. As DNA, the CDR3 is TGCGCCAGCAGCTTGCGACAGGCGAGCTCCTACGAGCAGTACTTC. Its translation: CASSLRQASSYEQYF.

This clonotype was detected only a few times. The V gene is TRBV30, the J gene TRBJ2-7; D gene unclear. The ends were cut back, 0 bases at V and 2 bases at J, with 8 bases in the middle. The CDR3 has 13 amino acids. Germline assignment: CDR1 GTSNPN and CDR2 SVGIG (reference sequence). The CDR3 sequence: CAWSVFRAYEQYF. CDR3 in DNA: TGTGCCTGGAGTGTATTTCGGGCCTACGAGCAGTACTTC.

This clonotype was seen more than once but under ten times. The chain joins TRBV20-1 to TRBJ2-3; TRBD2 matches at 8 bases. The CDR3 length is 12 residues. Germline CDR1 reads DFQATT; CDR2 reads SNEGSKA (reference sequence). The trim removed 7 bases at V and 5 bases at J, leaving 5 bases unmatched. Here the CDR3 reads CSGAGGKDTQYF. DNA for the CDR3: TGCAGTGGTGCGGGGGGCAAAGATACGCAGTATTTT.

J is TRBJ2-3 and V is TRBV5-1, with 7 bases identical to TRBD1. V lost 3 bases and J lost 1; bases outside the gene matches: 2. This CDR3 has 14 residues. Germline V lookup: CDR1 SGHRS, CDR2 YFSETQ. CDR3 in DNA: TGCGCCAGCAGCTCCCAGGGGGGCACAGATACGCAGTATTTT. It is translated as CASSSQGGTDTQYF.

The chain recombines TRBV12-3 or TRBV12-4 with TRBJ2-6, with D possibly TRBD2 on 6 matching bases. This CDR3 is built from 18 residues. The V and J ends lost 6 bases and 0 bases respectively, with 18 bases between them. The DNA of the CDR3 is TGTGCCAGCAGGCGCGGGGCTGTCAAAATCTCTGGGGCCAACGTCCTGACTTTC. Amino acid sequence: CASRRGAVKISGANVLTF.

The chain carries TRBV7-9 and TRBJ2-5; D is unresolved. There are 15 residues in the CDR3. CDR1 SEHNR and CDR2 FQNEAQ come from the germline V gene (reference sequence). The germline V and J ends were trimmed by 1 base and 1 base, with 10 bases remaining between them. Here the CDR3 DNA reads TGTGCCAGCAGCTTAGGGACGGATGCCCAAGAGACCCAGTACTTC. It translates to CASSLGTDAQETQYF. The full variable domain, in which reference TRBV7-9 and TRBJ2-5 provide the parts outside the CDR3, is DTGVSQNPRHKITKRGQNVTFRCDPISEHNRLYWYRQTLGQGPEFLTYFQNEAQLEKSRLLSDRFSAERPKGSFSTLEIQRTEQGDSAMYLCASSLGTDAQETQYFGPGTRLLVL.

This clonotype was counted between two and nine times. This chain joins TRBV5-4 and TRBJ2-3; tentatively, D is TRBD2 (6 bases). The germline CDR1 and CDR2 sequences are SGHNT and YYREEE (reference sequence). V lost 3 bases to trimming and J lost 5 bases, with 10 bases between them. The CDR3 is 13 residues long. CDR3 loop: CASSWGEEDTQYF. The CDR3 DNA is TGTGCCAGCAGCTGGGGGGAGGAAGATACGCAGTATTTT.

This clonotype was observed a handful of times. V and J are TRBV29-1 and TRBJ2-5; D tentatively reads TRBD1 or TRBD2 (6 bases each). Germline values: CDR1 SQVTM, CDR2 ANQGSEA. The CDR3 is 13 amino acids. Trimming took off 7 bases at V and 0 bases at J, with 12 bases between the two ends. CDR3 sequence reads: CSGRGDNQETQYF. The DNA of the CDR3 is TGCAGCGGAAGGGGGGATAACCAAGAGACCCAGTACTTC.

This clonotype was observed a handful of times. The chain combines TRBV18 with TRBJ2-4, with D uncertain. Trimming pared 2 bases from V and 1 base from J, leaving 6 bases between. Germline V gives CDR1 KGHSH, CDR2 LQKENI. The CDR3 consists of 14 residues. CDR3 DNA sequence: TGTGCCAGCTCACCAGTAGGGGCCAAAAACATTCAGTACTTC. Translated: CASSPVGAKNIQYF.

The rearrangement links TRBV4-2 to TRBJ1-5; D is ambiguous. CDR1 is LGHNA, CDR2 YNFKEQ, per germline. The CDR3 runs 16 residues. V shed 0 bases and J shed 4 bases, with 13 bases lying between them. The CDR3 coding sequence is TGTGCCAGCAGCCAAGAAGCGGCCGCTTTAAATCAGCCCCAGCATTTT. This codes for CASSQEAAALNQPQHF.

This clonotype has a handful of counts. J is TRBJ1-6 and V is TRBV11-2; D not resolved. From germline, CDR1 is SGHAT and CDR2 FQNNGV. CDR3 length: 15 amino acids. Between the trimmed V and J ends, which lost 3 bases and 8 bases, there was a span of 14 bases. CDR3 sequence reads: CASSFVEGWHSPLHF. CDR3 bases: TGTGCCAGCAGCTTCGTCGAAGGGTGGCATTCACCCCTCCACTTT.

This clonotype has just a few counts. This chain joins TRBV5-4 and TRBJ1-3; D is unclear. The V and J ends lost 4 bases and 0 bases respectively, with 17 bases between them. The CDR3 is 17 amino acids. Germline V gives CDR1 SGHNT, CDR2 YYREEE (reference sequence). CDR3 DNA: TGTGCCAGCAGCGCGGGTCCTTACTCTTACTCTGGAAACACCATATATTTT. This codes for CASSAGPYSYSGNTIYF.

This clonotype was detected ten times or more. The chain couples TRBV7-9 to TRBJ2-1; possible D gene TRBD2, 5 bases. CDR3 length: 15 amino acids. The germline V gene encodes CDR1 SEHNR and CDR2 FQNEAQ (reference sequence). Trimming took off 2 bases at V and 3 bases at J, with 11 bases between the two ends. The CDR3 DNA is TGTGCCAGCAGCTTACTTAGCGTAATCTACAATGAGCAGTTCTTC. This sequence encodes CASSLLSVIYNEQFF. Drawing the rest from reference TRBV7-9 and TRBJ2-1, the complete variable domain is DTGVSQNPRHKITKRGQNVTFRCDPISEHNRLYWYRQTLGQGPEFLTYFQNEAQLEKSRLLSDRFSAERPKGSFSTLEIQRTEQGDSAMYLCASSLLSVIYNEQFFGPGTRLTVL.

This rearrangement joins TRBV7-7 to TRBJ2-1, with 9 bases fitting TRBD1. The germline V gene has CDR1 SSHAT and CDR2 FNYEAQ (reference sequence). The CDR3 loop spans 16 amino acids. J lost 10 bases, V lost 3 bases, and 13 bases had no gene match. This chain's CDR3 is CASSFLSPGQGSEQFF. The CDR3 nucleotides read TGTGCCAGCAGCTTTCTCTCCCCGGGACAGGGATCAGAGCAGTTCTTC. Full variable domain (outside the CDR3, taken from reference TRBV7-7 and TRBJ2-1): GAGVSQSPRYKVTKRGQDVTLRCDPISSHATLYWYQQALGQGPEFLTYFNYEAQPDKSGLPSDRFSAERPEGSISTLTIQRTEQRDSAMYRCASSFLSPGQGSEQFFGPGTRLTVL.

This chain links TRBV20-1 with TRBJ1-5, with TRBD1 matching 8 bases. Trimming removed 1 base from V and 2 bases from J; junction bases left unmatched: 7. CDR3 size: 16 residues. CDR1 is DFQATT, CDR2 SNEGSKA, per germline (reference sequence). CDR3 nucleotides: TGCAGTGCTAGAGGGGCCGGACAGGGAGGCAATCAGCCCCAGCATTTT. It specifies CSARGAGQGGNQPQHF.

This rearrangement joins TRBV7-2 to TRBJ1-3, with 8 bases fitting TRBD1. V shed 5 bases and J 0 bases; nucleotides not matched to a gene: 6. This CDR3 contains 16 residues. CDR1 is SGHTA and CDR2 is FQGNSA in the germline V gene. In nucleotides, the CDR3 is TGTGCCAGCAGCAGGGGACAGGCCCCCTCTGGAAACACCATATATTTT. Residues: CASSRGQAPSGNTIYF. Drawing the rest from reference TRBV7-2 and TRBJ1-3, the complete variable domain is GAGVSQSPSNKVTEKGKDVELRCDPISGHTALYWYRQSLGQGLEFLIYFQGNSAPDKSGLPSDRFSAERTGGSVSTLTIQRTQQEDSAVYLCASSRGQAPSGNTIYFGEGSWLTVV.

This sequence joins TRBV7-2 and TRBJ1-1; TRBD1 is a possible D gene (5 bases). The CDR3 has 13 amino acids. Between the trimmed V and J ends, which lost 5 bases and 3 bases, there was a span of 10 bases. Germline CDR1 SGHTA, CDR2 FQGNSA. Here the CDR3 reads CASSREGDTEAFF. The CDR3 DNA is TGTGCCAGCAGCCGGGAAGGGGACACTGAAGCTTTCTTT. The variable domain in full, completed from reference TRBV7-2 and TRBJ1-1, reads GAGVSQSPSNKVTEKGKDVELRCDPISGHTALYWYRQSLGQGLEFLIYFQGNSAPDKSGLPSDRFSAERTGGSVSTLTIQRTQQEDSAVYLCASSREGDTEAFFGQGTRLTVV.

This clonotype has more than one count but fewer than ten. The J gene is TRBJ2-3, the V gene TRBV12-3 or TRBV12-4; D possibly uses TRBD1 or TRBD2 (6 bases each). V was trimmed by 5 bases and J by 1 base, leaving 19 bases between them. CDR3 length: 17 residues. As DNA, the CDR3 is TGTGCCAGCAGTACCGTTTACGAGGGGGGCGGCACAGATACGCAGTATTTT. Translated: CASSTVYEGGGTDTQYF.

The CDR3 bases are TGTGCCAGCAGCTTAGCGCCGGACAGGGGATATGGCTACACCTTC. This encodes CASSLAPDRGYGYTF. The rearrangement links TRBV7-2 to TRBJ1-2; 9 nucleotides match TRBD1. Trimming took 0 bases from V and 5 from J; bases not matched to a gene: 4. The CDR3 loop spans 15 amino acids. Germline CDR1 SGHTA, CDR2 FQGNSA. Complete variable domain (other parts from reference TRBV7-2 and TRBJ1-2): GAGVSQSPSNKVTEKGKDVELRCDPISGHTALYWYRQSLGQGLEFLIYFQGNSAPDKSGLPSDRFSAERTGGSVSTLTIQRTQQEDSAVYLCASSLAPDRGYGYTFGSGTRLTVV.

This chain joins TRBV6-5 and TRBJ2-6; D call uncertain. The germline CDR1 and CDR2 sequences are MNHEY and SVGAGI. The CDR3 contains 17 residues. The ends were cut back, 1 base at V and 0 bases at J, with 10 bases in the middle. The CDR3, as DNA: TGTGCCAGCAGTTACTTTGCGGCAGGCTCTGGGGCCAACGTCCTGACTTTC. Translation: CASSYFAAGSGANVLTF.

This clonotype was detected a few times. The chain joins TRBV28 to TRBJ2-6; 8 bases match TRBD1. This CDR3 has 15 amino acids. V lost 6 bases and J lost 4; bases outside the gene matches: 5. CDR1 and CDR2 (germline): MDHEN, SYDVKM. CDR3 nucleotide sequence: TGTGCCAGCAGAACGACAGGGGCAGGGGCCAACGTCCTGACTTTC. Translating it yields CASRTTGAGANVLTF.